The source of this T cell receptor beta chain is a study of tumor-infiltrating lymphocytes in primary liver carcinoma. Study at large: Patients were men and women aged 30 to 69 years. Tumors, staged T1-T3 N0M0, spanned 4.2 to 10 cm.

The template, about 540 ng total RNA, yielded TCR beta cDNA made with a constant-region primer. For TCR beta, libraries were produced by three nested multiplex PCR rounds using slightly modified ARM-PCR. The first two PCR rounds, roughly 11 cycles each, used TRBV1-TRBV30 forward primers and a C-beta reverse primer. TCRdb redid the calling of the multiplex PCR reads with MiXCR, one entry per CDR3 protein. Here the sample spans about 92,000 distinct CDR3 sequences, approximately 68% being singletons. Co-extraction of RNA and DNA was performed on roughly 17-32 mg of unsorted bulk tissue. Primary liver carcinomas in the patients were surgically resected. General study findings and limits: Compared with blood, tumor repertoires held significantly more in their top 250 clones.

V shed 2 bases and J shed 5 bases, with 13 bases lying between them. Germline V gives CDR1 MNHNY, CDR2 SVGAGI (reference sequence). CDR3 length: 15 residues. This clonotype has ten or more counts. Its antigen remains unidentified. Sequencing was carried out using tumor-adjacent normal liver tissue. The TCR was taken from a middle-aged man with primary liver carcinoma and hepatitis B virus infection. This rearrangement joins TRBV6-6 to TRBJ1-5; the D is unclear. Here the CDR3 DNA reads TGTGCCAGCAGTTACCTGAGGCACGGTGATCAGCCCCAGCATTTT. This encodes CASSYLRHGDQPQHF.